A single sample is the source of the 13 T cell receptor beta chains below, sequenced in a study of spatial heterogeneity in lung cancer. One entry per CDR3 protein, called by TCRdb with MiXCR from the 5' RACE reads. The table lists 50,000 to 75,000 distinct CDR3 sequences, roughly 6.4% of them singletons. As to time point: sample taken at primary tumor resection. This material consisted of PBMCs, taken at surgery. The receptors here all came from a female donor with early-stage non-small cell lung cancer.

With respect to this clonotype: Sequence at one end of the junction differs from germline and may be a read error. This chain's CDR3 is CTSSQDGGQPQHF. CDR3 bases: TGTACCAGCAGCCAAGATGGGGGGCAGCCCCAGCATTTT. The J gene is TRBJ1-5, the V gene TRBV14; D might be TRBD1 (5 bases). Germline V lookup: CDR1 SGHDN, CDR2 FVKESK. The CDR3 is 13 amino acids.

This clonotype was seen repeatedly, ten times or more. V is TRBV28 and J is TRBJ2-5; TRBD1 might be the D (7 bases). This CDR3 comprises 15 residues. The V gene's germline CDR1 is MDHEN and CDR2 SYDVKM. The V and J ends lost 1 base and 4 bases respectively, with 13 bases between them. The CDR3 DNA is TGTGCCAGCAGTTTATTGGCAGGGGGAGGAGAGACCCAGTACTTC. It yields the protein CASSLLAGGGETQYF.

This clonotype showed up just a few times. The V call is TRBV27, the J call TRBJ1-1; D is uncertain. V was shortened by 3 bases and J by 0 bases, with 8 bases between the two germline ends. The CDR3 runs 14 residues. Germline loops: CDR1 MNHEY, CDR2 SMNVEV (reference sequence). CDR3 nucleotides: TGTGCCAGCAGTTTGGTTCCGATGAACACTGAAGCTTTCTTT. Translating gives CASSLVPMNTEAFF.

This clonotype was counted many times. This chain connects TRBV20-1 to TRBJ2-3; D might be TRBD1 (5 bases). Germline-derived CDR1 and CDR2 are DFQATT and SNEGSKA (reference sequence). The V and J ends lost 3 bases and 10 bases respectively, with 17 bases between them. The CDR3 spans 13 residues. The CDR3 DNA reads as TGCAGTGCTAGGGGGCAGGGTGTGATTGCGCAGTATTTT. Amino acids: CSARGQGVIAQYF.

This clonotype was found many times. The rearrangement uses TRBV28 and TRBJ2-7; either TRBD1 or TRBD2 may fit D (5 bases each). The germline V gene has CDR1 MDHEN and CDR2 SYDVKM. The ends were cut back, 5 bases at V and 5 bases at J, with 19 bases in the middle. The CDR3 runs 15 residues. This CDR3 reads CASSLPPIEGHEQYF. The CDR3 nucleotides read TGTGCCAGCAGTCTCCCGCCTATAGAGGGGCACGAGCAGTACTTC.

V usage is TRBV3-1 and J usage is TRBJ1-1; 9 nucleotides agree with TRBD1. V lost 1 base to trimming and J lost 10 bases; unmatched junction nucleotides: 7. The CDR3 has 14 amino acids. Germline values: CDR1 LGHDT, CDR2 YNNKEL (reference sequence). This chain's CDR3 is CASSQVQQGAGAFF. CDR3 DNA sequence: TGTGCCAGCAGCCAAGTGCAACAGGGGGCCGGAGCTTTCTTT.

In its sample, this clonotype was seen many times. The genes are TRBV24-1 and TRBJ2-5; D remains unclear. Germline V CDR1 and CDR2: KGHDR, SFDVKD. Trimming removed 5 bases at V and 2 bases at J, with 5 bases between. This CDR3 contains 12 residues. The CDR3 DNA reads as TGTGCCACCAGTGGTTATCAAGAGACCCAGTACTTC. Its translation: CATSGYQETQYF.

As DNA, the CDR3 is TGCGCCAGCACCCACGGGGGGGCCAAAGAAGCTTTCTTT. The encoded protein is CASTHGGAKEAFF. This chain uses TRBV10-2 with TRBJ1-1, with a possible D match to TRBD1 (6 bases). V gave up 7 bases and J gave up 8 bases, with 17 bases separating them. This CDR3 is 13 amino acids long. The V gene's germline CDR1 is WSHSY and CDR2 SAAADI.

This clonotype was counted many times. J is TRBJ2-5 and V is TRBV7-2; no clear D. The CDR3 is made up of 14 amino acids. V lost 1 base, J lost 1 base, and 7 bases lay in between. Germline assignment: CDR1 SGHTA and CDR2 FQGNSA. The CDR3 sequence is CASSLEWSQETQYF. The DNA of the CDR3 is TGTGCCAGCAGCTTAGAGTGGTCCCAAGAGACCCAGTACTTC.

CDR3 protein: CASREGPAGPQHF. CDR3 nucleotide sequence: TGTGCCAGCAGAGAGGGACCGGCGGGGCCCCAGCATTTT. This chain connects TRBV12-3 or TRBV12-4 to TRBJ1-5, with D tentatively TRBD1 (5 bases). Deletions cut 6 bases from V and 9 bases from J, with 15 bases between. The CDR3 loop spans 13 amino acids.

This clonotype was counted ten times or more. This chain links TRBV2 with TRBJ2-7, with D unresolved. In germline, CDR1 is SNHLY, CDR2 FYNNEI. The CDR3 length is 12 residues. V gave up 7 bases and J gave up 6 bases, with 13 bases separating them. CDR3 in amino acids: CASTPQYGEQYF. As DNA, the CDR3 is TGTGCCAGCACCCCCCAGTATGGCGAGCAGTACTTC.

This clonotype showed up many times. V and J are TRBV6-6 and TRBJ1-1; D ambiguous. There are 14 residues in the CDR3. The germline gives CDR1 MNHNY, CDR2 SVGAGI (reference sequence). V dropped 5 bases and J dropped 1 base, with 11 bases sitting between them. CDR3 residues: CASSTTRGNTEAFF. CDR3 nucleotide sequence: TGTGCCAGCAGTACTACAAGAGGGAACACTGAAGCTTTCTTT.

This clonotype was seen at least ten times. The chain couples TRBV3-1 to TRBJ1-2; D is unresolved. The V end lost 1 base, the J end lost 7 bases, and 16 bases lay between the germline ends. The V gene's germline CDR1 is LGHDT and CDR2 YNNKEL (reference sequence). This CDR3 spans 15 amino acids. This CDR3 reads CASSQALVKGLGYTF. CDR3 nucleotide sequence: TGTGCCAGCAGCCAAGCTCTCGTCAAGGGCCTTGGCTACACCTTC.